This TCR beta chain was recorded in a study of T cells in tumors after PD-1 blockade. The overall study: Patients had no prior checkpoint blockade, systemic immunosuppressants, or anti-cancer therapy within 4 weeks. Study-wide findings and caveats: Approximately 43% of tumor TCR clonotypes were also found in blood.

Concerning this clone: Its antigen is undetermined.

The CDR3 consists of 14 residues. Germline assignment: CDR1 MNHEY and CDR2 SVGAGI. Clones were read by immunoSEQ multiplex PCR, and TCRdb kept only the in-frame ones, dropping some. The data show some 48,000 clones, 79% seen once. This chain joins TRBV6-5 and TRBJ2-5, with D possibly being TRBD2 (5 bases). This specimen consisted of PBMCs, obtained before anti-PD-1 treatment. The sequence derives from a human donor with basal cell carcinoma. The CDR3 DNA is TGTGAAACGCGAGGTTCTGCCCGGGGAGAGACCCAGTACTTC. As protein: CETRGSARGETQYF.